This T cell receptor beta chain was found in a study of CD4 T cells in relation to SARS-CoV-2 and coronaviruses. The CDR3 is 12 residues long. Germline lookup yields CDR1 SQVTM and CDR2 ANQGSEA. The germline V and J ends were trimmed by 4 bases and 9 bases, with 16 bases remaining between them. Uncultured naive and memory CD4+ T cells supplied DNA for deep TCR-beta sequencing. Profiling relied on immunoSEQ multiplex PCR, and the TCRdb table lists in-frame clones only, not all of them. The sample has 30,000 to 45,000 clones, more than 75% seen once. This sequence originates from an adult with COVID-19. The specimen was memory CD4+ T cells from PBMCs. The chain joins TRBV29-1 to TRBJ2-7; D ambiguous. The CDR3 DNA reads as TGCAGCGTTGGAGGCGACGCGGTGGGGCAGTACTTC. It yields the protein CSVGGDAVGQYF.